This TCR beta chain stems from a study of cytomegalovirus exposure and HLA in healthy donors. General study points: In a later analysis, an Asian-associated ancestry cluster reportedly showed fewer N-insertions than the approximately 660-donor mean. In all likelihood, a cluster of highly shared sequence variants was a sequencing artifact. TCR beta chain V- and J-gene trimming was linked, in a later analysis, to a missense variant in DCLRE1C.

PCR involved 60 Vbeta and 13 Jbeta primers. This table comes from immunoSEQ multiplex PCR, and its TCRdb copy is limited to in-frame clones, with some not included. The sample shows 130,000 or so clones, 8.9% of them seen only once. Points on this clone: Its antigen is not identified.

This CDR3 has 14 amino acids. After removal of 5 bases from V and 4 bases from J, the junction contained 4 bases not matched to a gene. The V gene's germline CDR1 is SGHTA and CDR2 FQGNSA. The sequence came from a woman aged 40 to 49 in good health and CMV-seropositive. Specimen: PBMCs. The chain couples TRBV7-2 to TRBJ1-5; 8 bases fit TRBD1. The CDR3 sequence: CASSRRQGNQPQHF. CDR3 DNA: TGTGCCAGCAGCCGTAGACAGGGGAATCAGCCCCAGCATTTT.